The rows below give T cell receptor beta chains drawn from one sample of a study of a mutant IDH1 vaccine in newly diagnosed glioma. Assay used: immunoSEQ multiplex PCR; TCRdb lists only in-frame clones, some missing. Here the sample spans 45,000 to 60,000 clones, roughly 78% being singletons. No antigen has been assigned to these receptors. The source was PBMCs, collected from a glioma patient whose treatment included an IDH1 peptide vaccine. All receptors derive from a man between 45 and 60 years old with glioma. The CDR3 runs from the conserved cysteine through the conserved F or W. Fields, in order: D gene, V gene, clone size, CDR3 length, J gene, CDR3 DNA, CDR3 protein. A D gene is named only where the DNA matches it firmly. A clone size is listed for some rows: how often the clone was seen (once, few, many), or a class if it is expanded.

>.|TRBV7-9|.|13|TRBJ1-5
TGTGCCAGCAATAGGGAAGGGGATCAGCCCCAGCATTTT
CASNREGDQPQHF
>.|TRBV4-1|few|12|TRBJ1-1
TGCGCCAGCAGCCACCTGGGCGGTGAAGCTTTCTTT
CASSHLGGEAFF
>TRBD2|TRBV29-1|.|15|TRBJ2-1
TGCAGCGTTGATAGCGGGGGGCGAACCTACAATGAGCAGTTCTTC
CSVDSGGRTYNEQFF
>.|TRBV30|.|15|TRBJ2-2
TGTGCCTGGATTCAACCGGGACGGAAGGGCGGGGAGCTGTTTTTT
CAWIQPGRKGGELFF
>.|TRBV28|few|16|TRBJ2-3
TGTGCCAGCAGTTTACCCCCAGGGGGGGCGGCAGATACGCAGTATTTT
CASSLPPGGAADTQYF
>TRBD1|TRBV18|few|15|TRBJ1-6
TGTGCCAGCTCAAGCCGGGACAGCCAACCTTCACCCCTCCACTTT
CASSSRDSQPSPLHF
>.|TRBV30|.|13|TRBJ2-5
TGTGCCTGGGAAGGGAGGGGGACAGAGACCCAGTACTTC
CAWEGRGTETQYF
>.|TRBV20-1|.|11|TRBJ1-4
TGCAGTGCAGGGGGGAATGAAAAACTGTTTTTT
CSAGGNEKLFF
>.|TRBV2|.|13|TRBJ1-3
TGTGCCAGCAGTCGGACCCGCGGAAACACCATATATTTT
CASSRTRGNTIYF
>.|TRBV4-1|.|15|TRBJ2-1
TGCGCCAGCAGCCCAGTGCGGGGCTCCTACAATGAGCAGTTCTTC
CASSPVRGSYNEQFF
>TRBD2|TRBV7-2|.|16|TRBJ2-2
TGTGCCAGCAGCCCGGGGGGGGGAAGAAGGACCGGGGAGCTGTTTTTT
CASSPGGGRRTGELFF